This T cell receptor beta chain originates from a study of shared clonotypes between healthy human individuals. This table comes from immunoSEQ multiplex PCR, and its TCRdb copy is limited to in-frame clones, with some not included. The table has fewer than 1.6 million clones, approximately 98.5% seen once. The CDR3 has 14 amino acids. Germline V CDR1 and CDR2: SGHAT, FQNNGV. V lost 2 bases and J 5 bases, leaving 13 bases between the germline ends. J is TRBJ2-7 and V is TRBV11-2; either TRBD1 or TRBD2 may fit D (6 bases each). The sample was naive CD4+ T cells sorted from blood. The subset is: CD45RA+ positively selected. The TCR sequence derives from a young man in good health. The CDR3 coding sequence is TGTGCCAGCAGCTTAACGGGGGCGCGTAACGAGCAGTACTTC. This sequence encodes CASSLTGARNEQYF.